This T cell receptor (beta chain) originates from a study of beta chain features in type 1 diabetes. Background on the study: Researchers looked at roughly 100,000,000 sorted cells across all samples. Findings and caveats of the study: Patients with Type 1 diabetes showed moderately but significantly shorter TCRB CDR3s in all four CD4+ subsets.

V lost 3 bases and J lost 10, with 10 bases in between. The germline V gene has CDR1 MDHEN and CDR2 SYDVKM. The CDR3 runs 12 residues. The single heparinised draw taken from each donor contained about 120 mL of blood on average. Note on this clone: What it recognizes is unknown.

As every portion of the isolated RNA was reverse transcribed, the sequencing read expressed TCRB transcripts. This table comes from immunoSEQ multiplex PCR, and its TCRdb copy is limited to in-frame clones, with some not included. Counted here are about 360,000 clones, around 12% occurring once; the ten biggest clones make up more than 0.015%. The V and J genes are TRBV28 and TRBJ2-1; D unresolved. This TCR was recovered from a man between 18 and 35 years old in good health. The sequenced material came from naive CD4+ T cells from blood. CDR3 loop: CASSFGQMEQFF. The DNA for the CDR3 is TGTGCCAGCAGTTTTGGCCAGATGGAGCAGTTCTTC.